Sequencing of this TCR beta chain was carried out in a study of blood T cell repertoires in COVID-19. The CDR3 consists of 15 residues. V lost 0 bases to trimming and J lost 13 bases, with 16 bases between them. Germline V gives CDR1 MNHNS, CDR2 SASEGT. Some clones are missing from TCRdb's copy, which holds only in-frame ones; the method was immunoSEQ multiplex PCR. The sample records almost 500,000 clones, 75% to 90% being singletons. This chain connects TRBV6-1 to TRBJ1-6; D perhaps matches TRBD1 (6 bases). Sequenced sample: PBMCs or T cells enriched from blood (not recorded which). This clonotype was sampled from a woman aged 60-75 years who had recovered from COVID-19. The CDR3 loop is CASSEALDRRSPLHF. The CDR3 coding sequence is TGTGCCAGCAGTGAAGCACTGGACAGACGGTCGCCCCTCCACTTT.